The clone carrying this T cell receptor beta chain was observed many times. What it binds is not known. The data belong to a study of liver allograft versus peripheral blood T cells. As for the study in general: Transplanted-liver T cell receptor repertoires were compared with recipients' peripheral blood repertoires.

TCRdb re-analysed the reads in MiXCR, keeping a single row per CDR3 protein. This sample has thousands of distinct CDR3 sequences; 15% to 20% occur once, and the top ten carry approximately 53%. Study outcomes and limitations: Inside liver allografts, T cell receptor repertoires reportedly diverged from the repertoires found in peripheral blood.

The length of the CDR3 is 12 residues. V dropped 3 bases and J dropped 8; count of bases not matched to a gene: 2. From germline, CDR1 is PRHDT and CDR2 FYEKMQ (reference sequence). The chain recombines TRBV13 with TRBJ1-1; 8 nucleotides match TRBD1. This clonotype originated in a human patient who had a liver transplant. Some T cells may be transferred from the graft donor. CDR3 sequence: CASSFRTGEAFF. CDR3 nucleotides: TGTGCCAGCAGCTTTCGGACAGGGGAAGCTTTCTTT.